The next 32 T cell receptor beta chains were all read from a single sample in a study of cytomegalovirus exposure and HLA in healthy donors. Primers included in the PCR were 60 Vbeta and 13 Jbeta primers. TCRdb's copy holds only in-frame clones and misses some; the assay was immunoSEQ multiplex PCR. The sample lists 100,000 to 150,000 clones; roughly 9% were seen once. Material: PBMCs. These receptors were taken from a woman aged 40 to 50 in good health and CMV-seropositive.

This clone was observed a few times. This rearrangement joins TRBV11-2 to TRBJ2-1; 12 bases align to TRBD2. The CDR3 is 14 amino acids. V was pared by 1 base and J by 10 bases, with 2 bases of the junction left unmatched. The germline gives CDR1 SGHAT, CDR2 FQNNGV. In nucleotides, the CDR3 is TGTGCCAGCAGCTTAGCTAGCGGGGGGGCCGAGCAGTTCTTC. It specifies CASSLASGGAEQFF.

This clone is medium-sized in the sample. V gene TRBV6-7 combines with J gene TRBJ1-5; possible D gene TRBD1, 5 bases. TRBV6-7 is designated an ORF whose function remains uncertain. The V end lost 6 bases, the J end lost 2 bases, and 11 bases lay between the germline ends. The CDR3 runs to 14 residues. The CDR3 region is CASRPSGGNQPQHF. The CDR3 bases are TGTGCCAGCAGACCTTCGGGGGGCAATCAGCCCCAGCATTTT.

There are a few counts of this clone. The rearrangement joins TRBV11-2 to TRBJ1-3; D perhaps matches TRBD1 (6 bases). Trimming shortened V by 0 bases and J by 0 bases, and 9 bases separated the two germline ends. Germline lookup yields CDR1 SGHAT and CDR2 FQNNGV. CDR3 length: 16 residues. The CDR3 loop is CASSLDRGYSGNTIYF. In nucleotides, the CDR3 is TGTGCCAGCAGCTTAGACAGGGGATACTCTGGAAACACCATATATTTT.

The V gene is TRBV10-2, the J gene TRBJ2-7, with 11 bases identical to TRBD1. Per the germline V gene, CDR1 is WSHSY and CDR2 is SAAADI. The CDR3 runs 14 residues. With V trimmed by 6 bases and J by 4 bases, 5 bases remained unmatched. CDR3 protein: CASRSGTGGYEQYF. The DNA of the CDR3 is TGCGCCAGCAGATCCGGGACAGGGGGGTACGAGCAGTACTTC.

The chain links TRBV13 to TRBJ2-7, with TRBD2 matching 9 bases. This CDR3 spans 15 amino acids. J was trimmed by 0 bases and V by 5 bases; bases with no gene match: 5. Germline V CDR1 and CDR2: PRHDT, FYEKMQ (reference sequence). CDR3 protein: CASSLGLAASYEQYF. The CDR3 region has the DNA TGTGCCAGCAGCCTGGGACTAGCCGCCTCCTACGAGCAGTACTTC.

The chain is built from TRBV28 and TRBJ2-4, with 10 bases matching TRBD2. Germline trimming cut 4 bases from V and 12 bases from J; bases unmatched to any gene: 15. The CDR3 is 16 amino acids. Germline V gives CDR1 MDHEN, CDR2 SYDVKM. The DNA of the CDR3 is TGTGCCAGCAGTTCTTTTAGCGGGGGGCGTTTTCCGTATCAGTACTTC. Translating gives CASSSFSGGRFPYQYF.

The CDR3 loop is CASSYPGDNTEAFF. Written as DNA, the CDR3 is TGTGCCAGCAGTTACCCCGGTGATAACACTGAAGCTTTCTTT. This chain connects TRBV6-5 to TRBJ1-1; no clear D. The CDR3 loop spans 14 amino acids. Germline CDR1 reads MNHEY; CDR2 reads SVGAGI. V was pared by 2 bases and J by 2 bases, with 9 bases between.

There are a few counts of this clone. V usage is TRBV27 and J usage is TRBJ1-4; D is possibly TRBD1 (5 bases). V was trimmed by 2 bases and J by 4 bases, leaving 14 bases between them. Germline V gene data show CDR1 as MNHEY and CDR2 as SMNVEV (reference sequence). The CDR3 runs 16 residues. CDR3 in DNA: TGTGCCAGCAGTTTAGGGCCCGGGGGGTTTAATGAAAAACTGTTTTTT. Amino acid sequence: CASSLGPGGFNEKLFF.

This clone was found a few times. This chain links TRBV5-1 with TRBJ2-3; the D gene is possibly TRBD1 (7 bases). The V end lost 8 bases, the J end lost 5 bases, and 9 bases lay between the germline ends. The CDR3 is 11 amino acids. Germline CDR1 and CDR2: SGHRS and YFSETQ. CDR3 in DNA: TGCGCCAGTCAGGGGGGAGATACGCAGTATTTT. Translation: CASQGGDTQYF.

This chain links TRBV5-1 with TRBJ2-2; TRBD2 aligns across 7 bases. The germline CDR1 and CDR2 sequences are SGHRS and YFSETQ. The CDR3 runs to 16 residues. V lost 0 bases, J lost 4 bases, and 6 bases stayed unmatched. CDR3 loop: CASSLAAGARTGELFF. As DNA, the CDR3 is TGCGCCAGCAGCTTGGCGGCGGGAGCTCGCACCGGGGAGCTGTTTTTT. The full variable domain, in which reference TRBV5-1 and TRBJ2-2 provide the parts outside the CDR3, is KAGVTQTPRYLIKTRGQQVTLSCSPISGHRSVSWYQQTPGQGLQFLFEYFSETQRNKGNFPGRFSGRQFSNSRSEMNVSTLELGDSALYLCASSLAAGARTGELFFGEGSRLTVL.

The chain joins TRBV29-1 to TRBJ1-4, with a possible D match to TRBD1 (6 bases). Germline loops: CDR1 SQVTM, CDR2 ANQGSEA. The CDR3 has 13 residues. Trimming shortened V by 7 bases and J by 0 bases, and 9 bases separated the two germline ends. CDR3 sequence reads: CSATGPTNEKLFF. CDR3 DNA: TGCAGCGCGACAGGCCCAACTAATGAAAAACTGTTTTTT. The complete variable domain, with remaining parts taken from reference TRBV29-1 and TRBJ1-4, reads SAVISQKPSRDICQRGTSLTIQCQVDSQVTMMFWYRQQPGQSLTLIATANQGSEATYESGFVIDKFPISRPNLTFSTLTVSNMSPEDSSIYLCSATGPTNEKLFFGSGTQLSVL.

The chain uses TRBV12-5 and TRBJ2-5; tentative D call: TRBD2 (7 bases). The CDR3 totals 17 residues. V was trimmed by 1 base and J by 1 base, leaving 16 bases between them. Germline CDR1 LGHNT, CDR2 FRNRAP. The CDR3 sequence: CASGLGGGGGGQETQYF. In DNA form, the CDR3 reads TGTGCTAGTGGTTTGGGTGGTGGAGGGGGGGGCCAAGAGACCCAGTACTTC.

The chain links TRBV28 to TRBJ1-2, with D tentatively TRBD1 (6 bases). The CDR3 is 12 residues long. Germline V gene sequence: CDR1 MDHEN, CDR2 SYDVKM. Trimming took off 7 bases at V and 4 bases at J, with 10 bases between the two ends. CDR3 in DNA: TGTGCCAGCATGGACAGTCCCTATGGCTACACCTTC. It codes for CASMDSPYGYTF.

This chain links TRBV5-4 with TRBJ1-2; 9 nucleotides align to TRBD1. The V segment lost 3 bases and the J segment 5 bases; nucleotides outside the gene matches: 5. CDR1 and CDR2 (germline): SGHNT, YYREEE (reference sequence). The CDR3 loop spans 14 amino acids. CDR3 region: CASSSAGTGYGYTF. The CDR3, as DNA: TGTGCCAGCAGCTCCGCAGGGACAGGGTATGGCTACACCTTC.

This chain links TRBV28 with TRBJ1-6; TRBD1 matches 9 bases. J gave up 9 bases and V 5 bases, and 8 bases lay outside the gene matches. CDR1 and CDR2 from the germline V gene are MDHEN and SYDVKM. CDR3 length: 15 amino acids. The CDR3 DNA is TGTGCCAGCAGTGGGGGACAGGGAGGGGGTTCACCCCTCCACTTT. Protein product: CASSGGQGGGSPLHF.

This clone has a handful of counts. CDR3 in amino acids: CSVAGTGPSSYEQYF. The CDR3 coding sequence is TGCAGCGTCGCCGGGACAGGACCCTCTTCCTACGAGCAGTACTTC. J is TRBJ2-7 and V is TRBV29-1, with TRBD1 identical over 8 bases. The V gene's germline CDR1 is SQVTM and CDR2 ANQGSEA. The CDR3 runs 15 residues. Unmatched junction bases numbered 11, after V lost 6 bases and J lost 1 base.

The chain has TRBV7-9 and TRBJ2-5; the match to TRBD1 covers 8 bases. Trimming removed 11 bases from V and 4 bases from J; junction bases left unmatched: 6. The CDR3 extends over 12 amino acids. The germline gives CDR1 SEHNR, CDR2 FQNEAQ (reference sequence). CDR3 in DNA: TGTGCCGGGCGGACAGGGTCAGAGACCCAGTACTTC. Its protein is CAGRTGSETQYF. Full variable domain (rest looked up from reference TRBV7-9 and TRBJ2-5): DTGVSQNPRHKITKRGQNVTFRCDPISEHNRLYWYRQTLGQGPEFLTYFQNEAQLEKSRLLSDRFSAERPKGSFSTLEIQRTEQGDSAMYLCAGRTGSETQYFGPGTRLLVL.

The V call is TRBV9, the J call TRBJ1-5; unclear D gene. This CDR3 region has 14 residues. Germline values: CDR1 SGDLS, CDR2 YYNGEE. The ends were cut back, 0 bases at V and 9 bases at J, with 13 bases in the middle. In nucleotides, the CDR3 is TGTGCCAGCAGCGTAGGATCCCCGGCGGGGCCCCAGCATTTT. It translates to CASSVGSPAGPQHF.

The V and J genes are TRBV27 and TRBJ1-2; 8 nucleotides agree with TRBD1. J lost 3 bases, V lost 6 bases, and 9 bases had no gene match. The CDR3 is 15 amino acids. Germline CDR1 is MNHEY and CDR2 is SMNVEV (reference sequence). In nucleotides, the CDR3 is TGTGCCAGCAGCCGAAATCAGGGGGCTTACTATGGCTACACCTTC. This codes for CASSRNQGAYYGYTF.

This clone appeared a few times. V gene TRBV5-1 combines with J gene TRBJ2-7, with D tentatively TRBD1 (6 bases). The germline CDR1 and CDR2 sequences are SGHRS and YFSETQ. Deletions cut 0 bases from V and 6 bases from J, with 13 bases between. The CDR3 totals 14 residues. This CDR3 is CASSLEQGWAEQYF. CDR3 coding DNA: TGCGCCAGCAGCTTGGAACAGGGATGGGCCGAGCAGTACTTC.

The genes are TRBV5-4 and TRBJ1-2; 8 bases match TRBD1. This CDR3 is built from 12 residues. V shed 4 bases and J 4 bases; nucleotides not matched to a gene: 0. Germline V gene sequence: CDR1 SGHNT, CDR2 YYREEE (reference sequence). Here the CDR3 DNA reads TGTGCCAGCAGCCAGGGGGCCTATGGCTACACCTTC. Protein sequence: CASSQGAYGYTF. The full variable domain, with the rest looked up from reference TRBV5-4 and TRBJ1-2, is ETGVTQSPTHLIKTRGQQVTLRCSSQSGHNTVSWYQQALGQGPQFIFQYYREEENGRGNFPPRFSGLQFPNYSSELNVNALELDDSALYLCASSQGAYGYTFGSGTRLTVV.

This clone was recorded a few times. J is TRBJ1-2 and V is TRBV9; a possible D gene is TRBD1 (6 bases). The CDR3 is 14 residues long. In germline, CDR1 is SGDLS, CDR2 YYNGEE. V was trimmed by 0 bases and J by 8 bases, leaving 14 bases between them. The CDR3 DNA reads TGTGCCAGCAGCGTAGCGCAGGGGTCTTTCGGCTACACCTTC. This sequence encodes CASSVAQGSFGYTF.

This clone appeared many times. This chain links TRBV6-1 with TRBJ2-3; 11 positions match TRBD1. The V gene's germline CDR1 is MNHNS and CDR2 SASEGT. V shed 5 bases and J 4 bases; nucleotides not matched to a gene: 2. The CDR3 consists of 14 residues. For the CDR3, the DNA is TGTGCCAGCAGTTCGGGACAGGGGGCAGATACGCAGTATTTT. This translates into CASSSGQGADTQYF.

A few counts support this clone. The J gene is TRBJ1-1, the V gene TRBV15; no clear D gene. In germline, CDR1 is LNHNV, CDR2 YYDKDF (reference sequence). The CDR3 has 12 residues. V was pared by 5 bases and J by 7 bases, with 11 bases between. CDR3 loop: CATSPGRVEAFF. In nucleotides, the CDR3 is TGTGCCACCAGCCCTGGCCGGGTTGAAGCTTTCTTT. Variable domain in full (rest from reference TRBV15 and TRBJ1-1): DAMVIQNPRYQVTQFGKPVTLSCSQTLNHNVMYWYQQKSSQAPKLLFHYYDKDFNNEADTPDNFQSRRPNTSFCFLDIRSPGLGDTAMYLCATSPGRVEAFFGQGTRLTVV.

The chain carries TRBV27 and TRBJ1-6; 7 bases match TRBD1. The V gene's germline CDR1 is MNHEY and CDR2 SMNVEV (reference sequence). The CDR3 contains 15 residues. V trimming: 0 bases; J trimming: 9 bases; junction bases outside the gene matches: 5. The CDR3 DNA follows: TGTGCCAGCAGTTTATCGACAGGGCCTACTTCACCCCTCCACTTT. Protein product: CASSLSTGPTSPLHF.

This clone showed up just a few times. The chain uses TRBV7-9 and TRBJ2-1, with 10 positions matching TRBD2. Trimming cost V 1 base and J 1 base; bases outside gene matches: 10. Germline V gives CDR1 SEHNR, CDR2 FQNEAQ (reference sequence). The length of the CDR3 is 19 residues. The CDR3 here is CASSLVGVSGGESYNEQFF. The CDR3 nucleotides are TGTGCCAGCAGCTTAGTTGGAGTAAGCGGGGGGGAATCCTACAATGAGCAGTTCTTC.

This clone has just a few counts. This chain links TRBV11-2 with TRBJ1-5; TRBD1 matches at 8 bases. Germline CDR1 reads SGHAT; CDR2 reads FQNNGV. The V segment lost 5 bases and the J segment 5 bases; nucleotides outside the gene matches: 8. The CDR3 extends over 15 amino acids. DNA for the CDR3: TGTGCCAGCAGCCCCCAGGACAGGGAGGATCAGCCCCAGCATTTT. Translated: CASSPQDREDQPQHF.

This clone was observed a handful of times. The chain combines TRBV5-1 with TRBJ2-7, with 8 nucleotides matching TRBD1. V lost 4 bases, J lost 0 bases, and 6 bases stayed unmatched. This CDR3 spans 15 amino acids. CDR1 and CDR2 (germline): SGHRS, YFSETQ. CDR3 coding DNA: TGCGCCAGCAGCCCGAGGACAGGGCGCTCCTACGAGCAGTACTTC. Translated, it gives CASSPRTGRSYEQYF.

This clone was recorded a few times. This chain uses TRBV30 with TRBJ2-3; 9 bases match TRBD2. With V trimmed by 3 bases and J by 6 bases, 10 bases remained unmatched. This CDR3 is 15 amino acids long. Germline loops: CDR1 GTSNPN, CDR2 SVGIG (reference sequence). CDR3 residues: CAWRLSGSPLDTQYF. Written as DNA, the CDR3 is TGTGCCTGGAGACTTAGCGGGAGCCCCCTCGATACGCAGTATTTT. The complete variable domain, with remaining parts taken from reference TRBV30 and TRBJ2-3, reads SQTIHQWPATLVQPVGSPLSLECTVEGTSNPNLYWYRQAAGRGLQLLFYSVGIGQISSEVPQNLSASRPQDRQFILSSKKLLLSDSGFYLCAWRLSGSPLDTQYFGPGTRLTVL.

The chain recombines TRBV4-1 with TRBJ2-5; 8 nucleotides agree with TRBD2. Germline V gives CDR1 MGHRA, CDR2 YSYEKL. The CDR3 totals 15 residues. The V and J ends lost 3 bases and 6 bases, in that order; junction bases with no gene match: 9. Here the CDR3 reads CASSQPGGRRKTQYF. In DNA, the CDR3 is TGCGCCAGCAGCCAGCCGGGGGGGCGAAGAAAGACCCAGTACTTC.

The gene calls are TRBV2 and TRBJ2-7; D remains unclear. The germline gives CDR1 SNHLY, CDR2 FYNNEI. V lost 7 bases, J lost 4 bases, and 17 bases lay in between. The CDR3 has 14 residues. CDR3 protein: CASTSTRLRYEQYF. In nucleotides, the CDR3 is TGTGCCAGCACTAGTACAAGGCTGAGATACGAGCAGTACTTC.

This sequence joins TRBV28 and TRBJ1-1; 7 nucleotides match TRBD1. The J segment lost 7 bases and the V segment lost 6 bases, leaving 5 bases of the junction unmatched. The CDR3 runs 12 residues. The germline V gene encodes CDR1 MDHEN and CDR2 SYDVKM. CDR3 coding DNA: TGTGCCAGCAGAGGTGGGGACAGTGAAGCTTTCTTT. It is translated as CASRGGDSEAFF.